Reported below is one TCR beta chain. What it recognizes is unknown. Clones were sequenced by immunoSEQ multiplex PCR, and TCRdb holds only the in-frame ones, with some missing. Of about 2.4 million clones listed, approximately 93% are singletons. This entry is derived from a study of shared clonotypes between healthy human individuals. Memory CD4+ cells were the fraction left after CD45RA+ naive selection. Study results and caveats: Some naive CD4 clonotypes, roughly 5%, turned up in common across a few donors.

CDR3 length: 15 amino acids. Germline assignment: CDR1 SGHRS and CDR2 YFSETQ. Trimming removed 3 bases from V and 1 base from J; junction bases left unmatched: 6. Sequenced sample: naive CD4+ T cells from PBMCs. Subset defined: CD45RA+ positively selected. J is TRBJ2-5 and V is TRBV5-1; 7 bases are shared with TRBD2. This receptor was identified in a man between 18 and 35 years old in good health. Some clones in this sample may be carry-over from other donors' samples. The CDR3 coding sequence is TGCGCCAGCAGCTCTCTTCCGGGGGGCCAAGAGACCCAGTACTTC. Protein sequence: CASSSLPGGQETQYF.